The T cell receptor beta chain described here comes from a study of blood T cells in healthy people across ages. V shed 4 bases and J 4 bases; nucleotides not matched to a gene: 7. In germline, CDR1 is LGHNA, CDR2 YNFKEQ. The CDR3 loop spans 16 amino acids. Points from the study as a whole: Estimated diversity across one million T cells was deemed an underestimate. With naive T cell percentage, TCR beta diversity showed a strong correlation. Per million T cells, TCR beta diversity dropped about linearly as age rose.

Comment on this clonotype: Its specificity is not known.

The study drew donors from healthy Caucasian individuals in Russia aged roughly 6 to 100. A second PCR of about 7 to 12 cycles used a sample-barcoded 5' primer and a J-beta primer mix. Via MiXCR, TCRdb re-called the 5' RACE reads, giving one row per CDR3 protein. This table holds more than 1.4 million distinct CDR3 sequences, 35% to 45% found once. This chain joins TRBV4-2 and TRBJ2-1; 10 bases line up with TRBD2. Sequencing input: blood. The source of this sequence is a woman aged 18-30 years in good health. This CDR3 reads CASSRSGGAPYNEQFF. CDR3 DNA sequence: TGTGCCAGCAGCCGAAGCGGGGGGGCCCCTTACAATGAGCAGTTCTTC.